This T cell receptor beta chain was captured by sequencing in a study of shared clonotypes between healthy human individuals. Sorted-subset replicate PCR reactions were performed with approximately 180 ng DNA, corresponding to roughly 30,000 T cell genomes. Clones were read by immunoSEQ multiplex PCR, and TCRdb kept only the in-frame ones, dropping some. This sample has approximately 2.5 million clones, with around 94% found just once. Partitioning of CD4+ cells yielded a CD45RA+ naive subset and a CD45RA-negative memory subset. The CDR3 runs 15 residues. The ends lost 2 bases at V and 1 base at J; junction bases unmatched: 3. Germline V CDR1 and CDR2: GTSNPN, SVGIG (reference sequence). Details on this clone: Its antigen remains unknown. The sample has other DNA sequences that encode this CDR3 too.

General study results and limits: Expectations were that clonotype sharing among donors would be affected by sequencing depth.

The TCR sequence derives from a young man in good health. The sample consisted of naive CD4+ T cells sorted from blood. This sample's subset: CD45RA+ positively selected. The chain uses TRBV30 and TRBJ1-3, with TRBD1 identical over 9 bases. The CDR3 DNA sequence: TGTGCCTGGAGTTCCGGGACAGGGTCTGGAAACACCATATATTTT. It specifies CAWSSGTGSGNTIYF.